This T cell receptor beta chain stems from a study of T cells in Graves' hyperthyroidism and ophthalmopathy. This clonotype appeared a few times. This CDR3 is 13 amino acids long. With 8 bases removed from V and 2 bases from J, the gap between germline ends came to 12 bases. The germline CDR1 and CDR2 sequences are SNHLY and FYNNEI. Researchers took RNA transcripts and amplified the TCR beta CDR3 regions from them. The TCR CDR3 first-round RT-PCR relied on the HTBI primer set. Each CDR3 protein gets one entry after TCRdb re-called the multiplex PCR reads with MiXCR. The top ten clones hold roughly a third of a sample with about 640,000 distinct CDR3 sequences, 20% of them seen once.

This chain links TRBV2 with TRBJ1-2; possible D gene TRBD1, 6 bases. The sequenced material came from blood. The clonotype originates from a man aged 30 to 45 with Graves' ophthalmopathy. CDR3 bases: TGTGCCAGCCCCGGGGGCATGAACTATGGCTACACCTTC. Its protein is CASPGGMNYGYTF.